The source of this T cell receptor beta chain is a study of blood T cell repertoires in COVID-19. Study information: The samples span acute and convalescent COVID-19 from the United States, Italy and Spain. In each case, the material was cDNA or gDNA derived from T cells, B-cell-depleted T cells, or PBMCs.

Original data processing: Using reference gene primer amplification, nucleated cell counts were estimated. Some clones are missing from TCRdb's copy, which holds only in-frame ones; the method was immunoSEQ multiplex PCR. V and J calls and clone size are those listed in that table; D and trimming were worked out from the DNA. The sample lists some 230,000 clones; around 83% were seen once. Germline CDR1 and CDR2: MDHEN and SYDVKM. This CDR3 spans 15 amino acids. Trimming cost V 7 bases and J 3 bases; bases outside gene matches: 11. The TCR originated in a man aged 45-65 years who had recovered from COVID-19. The sample consisted of peripheral blood. The gene calls are TRBV28 and TRBJ2-7; the match to TRBD2 covers 8 bases. The CDR3: CASTPSLAGVYEQYF. Here the CDR3 DNA reads TGTGCCAGCACCCCCTCCCTAGCGGGCGTCTACGAGCAGTACTTC.